This TCR beta chain was found in a study of tumor and adjacent non-tumor tissue in lung cancer. No cell sorting was done before RNA was extracted from the tissue. TCRbeta libraries were built with three rounds of nested PCR, modified from ARM-PCR. TCRdb recomputed calls from the multiplex PCR reads with MiXCR, one row per CDR3 protein. The sample carries some 90,000 distinct CDR3 sequences, 61% recorded once. Findings and limits, study-wide: Tumor repertoires had a smaller top 100 clone share than normal lung. Tumor tissue had significantly higher TCR diversity than normal lung.

Of note for this clonotype: Its antigen is unknown. A much larger clonotype is one base distant, so this may be a read error.

Germline loops: CDR1 MNHNS, CDR2 SASEGT. The CDR3 loop spans 12 amino acids. The TCR was taken from a man between 65 and 85 years old with non-small cell lung cancer. J is TRBJ2-2 and V is TRBV6-1; TRBD2 might be the D (5 bases). Sequenced sample: lung tumor tissue. The CDR3 nucleotides are TGTGCCAGCACGGGGAACACCGGGGAGCCGTTTTTT. Its protein is CASTGNTGEPFF.